These 14 T cell receptor beta chains were sequenced from one sample in a study of identical twins. TCRdb re-analysed the 5' RACE reads in MiXCR, keeping a single row per CDR3 protein. The data hold about 340,000 distinct CDR3 sequences, with approximately 9.1% observed a single time. Sequenced material: naive T cells sorted from blood. The receptors here all came from a woman between 45 and 60 years old in good health.

The chain links TRBV19 to TRBJ2-1, with 11 bases matching TRBD2. The CDR3 consists of 20 residues. Trimming cost V 6 bases and J 0 bases; bases outside gene matches: 16. CDR1 is LNHDA and CDR2 is SQIVND in the germline V gene (reference sequence). CDR3 protein: CASSRALLAGGTSSYNEQFF. CDR3 nucleotide sequence: TGTGCCAGTAGCCGCGCGTTGCTAGCGGGAGGCACTAGCTCCTACAATGAGCAGTTCTTC.

As for this clonotype: One end of the junction varies from germline; a read error may be responsible. The chain links TRBV7-9 to TRBJ1-1; weak D call: TRBD1 (6 bases). This CDR3 region has 11 residues. Germline-derived CDR1 and CDR2 are SEHNR and FQNEAQ (reference sequence). Written as DNA, the CDR3 is TGTGCCAGCAGCGAGGACAGAGGGCTCTCCTTT. Protein product: CASSEDRGLSF.

This clonotype showed up many times. This chain uses TRBV5-5 with TRBJ1-2; D unclear. The CDR3 sequence is 15 residues long. The ends were cut back, 0 bases at V and 6 bases at J, with 15 bases in the middle. Germline V lookup: CDR1 SGHKS, CDR2 YYEKEE (reference sequence). In DNA, the CDR3 is TGTGCCAGCAGCTTGGCCAACCGGGAGAGGGATGGCTACACCTTC. It codes for CASSLANRERDGYTF.

This clonotype was counted ten times or more. The rearrangement uses TRBV24-1 and TRBJ2-1; perhaps TRBD1 as D (5 bases). The CDR3 length is 13 residues. Trimming took off 4 bases at V and 6 bases at J, with 9 bases between the two ends. CDR1 KGHDR and CDR2 SFDVKD come from the germline V gene. The CDR3 here is CATSDLRVNEQFF. The CDR3 nucleotides are TGTGCCACCAGTGACCTCAGGGTCAATGAGCAGTTCTTC.

The rearrangement links TRBV30 to TRBJ1-1, with unresolved D. Germline V gene sequence: CDR1 GTSNPN, CDR2 SVGIG (reference sequence). The CDR3 covers 10 residues. V was trimmed by 5 bases and J by 8 bases, leaving 9 bases between them. The CDR3 bases are TGTGCCTGGGGCAAAATCGAAGCTTTCTTT. Its translation is CAWGKIEAFF.

This clonotype was seen repeatedly, ten times or more. In DNA, the CDR3 is TGCAGTGCTAGAGCGGGACTAGCGCGAGATACGCAGTATTTT. It translates to CSARAGLARDTQYF. This chain uses TRBV20-1 with TRBJ2-3; 10 bases are a match to TRBD2. Per the germline V gene, CDR1 is DFQATT and CDR2 is SNEGSKA (reference sequence). The V and J ends lost 1 base and 5 bases, in that order; junction bases with no gene match: 3. This CDR3 comprises 14 residues.

A few counts support this clonotype. Here the CDR3 DNA reads TGTGCCAGCAGCCGGACTAGCGGGAACTACAATGAGCAGTTCTTC. Residues: CASSRTSGNYNEQFF. The V gene is TRBV3-1, the J gene TRBJ2-1; the match to TRBD2 covers 12 bases. The germline V gene has CDR1 LGHDT and CDR2 YNNKEL (reference sequence). After removal of 4 bases from V and 3 bases from J, the junction contained 1 base not matched to a gene. The CDR3 extends over 15 amino acids.

Here the CDR3 DNA reads TGTGCCAGCACCTCCCGAGTTTCCTACAATGAGCAGTTCTTC. Translating it yields CASTSRVSYNEQFF. The chain couples TRBV9 to TRBJ2-1; D not certain. Trimming pared 6 bases from V and 1 base from J, leaving 11 bases between. This CDR3 is built from 14 residues. CDR1 SGDLS and CDR2 YYNGEE come from the germline V gene.

This clonotype was observed at least ten times. This sequence joins TRBV27 and TRBJ2-6; tentatively, D is TRBD2 (6 bases). V lost 0 bases and J 2 bases, leaving 8 bases between the germline ends. The V gene's germline CDR1 is MNHEY and CDR2 SMNVEV (reference sequence). This CDR3 has 16 amino acids. Here the CDR3 reads CASSLSWGAGANVLTF. In nucleotides, the CDR3 is TGTGCCAGCAGTTTATCGTGGGGGGCTGGGGCCAACGTCCTGACTTTC.

The rearrangement links TRBV5-1 to TRBJ2-1; unclear D gene. V lost 0 bases to trimming and J lost 8 bases, with 9 bases between them. The CDR3 spans 13 residues. Germline loops: CDR1 SGHRS, CDR2 YFSETQ. CDR3 coding DNA: TGCGCCAGCAGCTTGGTCGGTAGGCATGAGCAGTTCTTC. Residues: CASSLVGRHEQFF.

Only a few counts were recorded for this clonotype. J is TRBJ2-5 and V is TRBV6-5; D remains unclear. The CDR3 has 13 amino acids. Germline-derived CDR1 and CDR2 are MNHEY and SVGAGI. The V end lost 1 base, the J end lost 3 bases, and 6 bases lay between the germline ends. The CDR3 sequence is CASSYFDKETQYF. The CDR3 nucleotides are TGTGCCAGCAGTTACTTCGATAAAGAGACCCAGTACTTC.

This clonotype was detected ten times or more. The J gene is TRBJ2-1, the V gene TRBV12-3 or TRBV12-4; the match to TRBD1 covers 7 bases. V gave up 5 bases and J gave up 7 bases; unmatched junction bases: 11. CDR3 length equals 15 residues. CDR3: CASSPLRGQRNEQFF. CDR3 nucleotide sequence: TGTGCCAGCAGTCCCCTAAGGGGGCAGAGGAATGAGCAGTTCTTC.

The chain employs TRBV7-8 and TRBJ2-7; TRBD1 or TRBD2 may be the D gene (5 bases each). Deletions cut 8 bases from V and 2 bases from J, with 13 bases between. Per the germline V gene, CDR1 is SGHVS and CDR2 is FQNEAQ. The CDR3 is made up of 13 amino acids. CDR3 sequence: CASCRDVAYEQYF. In DNA, the CDR3 is TGTGCCAGCTGCCGGGACGTGGCCTACGAGCAGTACTTC.

This chain connects TRBV4-1 to TRBJ2-3; D uncertain. The CDR3 loop spans 12 amino acids. CDR1 MGHRA and CDR2 YSYEKL come from the germline V gene. V gave up 2 bases and J gave up 2 bases, with 2 bases separating them. The CDR3 reads CASSQFTDTQYF. As DNA, the CDR3 is TGCGCCAGCAGCCAATTCACAGATACGCAGTATTTT.